This is a list of T cell receptor beta chains from one sample in a study of blood T cells in healthy people across ages. A single record per CDR3 protein comes from TCRdb applying MiXCR to the 5' RACE reads. The sample includes around 1,000,000 distinct CDR3 sequences, less than 25% of them seen just once. The same sample was also used in a study of T cells of mothers and their children.

The sequencing sample was made of blood. The receptors were sampled from a girl aged 2 to 9 in good health. Both conserved end residues are part of each CDR3. The order of the fields is V gene, D gene, clone size, J gene, CDR3 DNA, CDR3 protein. The D gene is left open where the match is weak. The size field is filled for only some rows; it gives once, few, many or a size class.

V gene: TRBV19
D gene: .
clone size: few
J gene: TRBJ1-1
CDR3 DNA: TGTGCCAGTAGTTTTAACTCGAACACTGAAGCTTTCTTT
CDR3 protein: CASSFNSNTEAFF

V gene: TRBV4-1
D gene: .
clone size: .
J gene: TRBJ2-3
CDR3 DNA: TGCGCCAGCAGCCAGGGCAACCAAGATACGCAGTATTTT
CDR3 protein: CASSQGNQDTQYF

V gene: TRBV6-6
D gene: TRBD1
clone size: .
J gene: TRBJ1-2
CDR3 DNA: TGTGCCAGCAGTTACCGGGACAGCCGACCGAGTTATGGCTACACCTTC
CDR3 protein: CASSYRDSRPSYGYTF

V gene: TRBV27
D gene: .
clone size: few
J gene: TRBJ1-1
CDR3 DNA: TGTGCCAGCAGTTTAGTATCAGGGGACGAAGCTTTCTTT
CDR3 protein: CASSLVSGDEAFF

V gene: TRBV5-4
D gene: .
clone size: few
J gene: TRBJ2-7
CDR3 DNA: TGTGCCAGCAGCCCGGACACCCGTCCCTACGAGCAGTACTTC
CDR3 protein: CASSPDTRPYEQYF

V gene: TRBV5-6
D gene: TRBD2
clone size: .
J gene: TRBJ2-3
CDR3 DNA: TGTGCCAGCAGCTTGGATCGACTAGCGGTCACAGATACGCAGTATTTT
CDR3 protein: CASSLDRLAVTDTQYF

V gene: TRBV12-3/TRBV12-4
D gene: .
clone size: few
J gene: TRBJ2-1
CDR3 DNA: TGTGCCAGCAGTTTCGGGGCAGTTCAGTTCTTC
CDR3 protein: CASSFGAVQFF

V gene: TRBV12-3/TRBV12-4
D gene: TRBD1
clone size: few
J gene: TRBJ2-1
CDR3 DNA: TGTGCCAGCAGCAAGACAGGGGCTAGCAATGAGCAGTTCTTC
CDR3 protein: CASSKTGASNEQFF

V gene: TRBV6-1
D gene: TRBD2
clone size: few
J gene: TRBJ2-1
CDR3 DNA: TGTGCCAGCAGTAGAAGCGGGGGGACTTTTTACAATGAGCAGTTCTTC
CDR3 protein: CASSRSGGTFYNEQFF

V gene: TRBV20-1
D gene: TRBD2
clone size: .
J gene: TRBJ2-1
CDR3 DNA: TGCAGTGCTACCCCCCTAGCGGGGGGGCTAGATGAGCAGTTCTTC
CDR3 protein: CSATPLAGGLDEQFF

V gene: TRBV5-1
D gene: .
clone size: few
J gene: TRBJ2-4
CDR3 DNA: TGCGCCAGCAGCCTTCAACCGGGAGAAAACATTCAGTACTTC
CDR3 protein: CASSLQPGENIQYF

V gene: TRBV5-6
D gene: TRBD1
clone size: .
J gene: TRBJ1-2
CDR3 DNA: TGTGCCAGCAGTCCCGGGGACAGGGGCTATGGCTACACCTTC
CDR3 protein: CASSPGDRGYGYTF

V gene: TRBV12-3/TRBV12-4
D gene: .
clone size: .
J gene: TRBJ1-2
CDR3 DNA: TGTGCCAGCAGTTCGACAGTTGCCTATGGCTACACCTTC
CDR3 protein: CASSSTVAYGYTF

V gene: TRBV11-2
D gene: .
clone size: few
J gene: TRBJ1-4
CDR3 DNA: TGTGCCAGCAGCTTGGGGGAATGGGAAAAACTGTTTTTT
CDR3 protein: CASSLGEWEKLFF

V gene: TRBV4-3
D gene: .
clone size: .
J gene: TRBJ1-1
CDR3 DNA: TGCGCCAGCAGCCAAGATCGAGGCGGGAACACTGAAGCTTTCTTT
CDR3 protein: CASSQDRGGNTEAFF

V gene: TRBV11-2
D gene: .
clone size: .
J gene: TRBJ1-1
CDR3 DNA: TGTGCCAGCAGCTTAAAGGCCCAACGATTGAACACTGAAGCTTTCTTT
CDR3 protein: CASSLKAQRLNTEAFF

V gene: TRBV7-8
D gene: .
clone size: many
J gene: TRBJ2-3
CDR3 DNA: TGTGCCAGCAGCTTAGAACGAGGGACAACAGATACGCAGTATTTT
CDR3 protein: CASSLERGTTDTQYF

V gene: TRBV9
D gene: TRBD1
clone size: .
J gene: TRBJ2-5
CDR3 DNA: TGTGCCAGCAGCGTCGAACAGGGGACGCGAGGAGAGACCCAGTACTTC
CDR3 protein: CASSVEQGTRGETQYF

V gene: TRBV7-8
D gene: TRBD1
clone size: few
J gene: TRBJ2-1
CDR3 DNA: TGTGCCAGCAGTTCCCAGGGGGCGGCTAACTACAATGAGCAGTTCTTC
CDR3 protein: CASSSQGAANYNEQFF

V gene: TRBV7-2
D gene: .
clone size: .
J gene: TRBJ1-4
CDR3 DNA: TGTGCCACCAGTAGAGGTTATACGGAAAAACTGTTTTTT
CDR3 protein: CATSRGYTEKLFF

V gene: TRBV6-1
D gene: TRBD1
clone size: few
J gene: TRBJ2-2
CDR3 DNA: TGTGCCAGCAGCCTCACTTGGGACAGCTCGAACACCGGGGAGCTGTTTTTT
CDR3 protein: CASSLTWDSSNTGELFF

V gene: TRBV13
D gene: TRBD2
clone size: few
J gene: TRBJ2-5
CDR3 DNA: TGTGCCAGCAGCCGCAGAGATTTAGCGGGAGTCGAAGAGACCCAGTACTTC
CDR3 protein: CASSRRDLAGVEETQYF

V gene: TRBV27
D gene: .
clone size: .
J gene: TRBJ2-5
CDR3 DNA: TGTGCCAGCAGTTTATCCCCGTCTAGCGCCCAAGAGACCCAGTACTTC
CDR3 protein: CASSLSPSSAQETQYF

V gene: TRBV4-1
D gene: .
clone size: .
J gene: TRBJ1-2
CDR3 DNA: TGCGCCAGCAGCCAAGTAATCTTCTATGGCTACACCTTC
CDR3 protein: CASSQVIFYGYTF

V gene: TRBV4-3
D gene: .
clone size: .
J gene: TRBJ1-1
CDR3 DNA: TGCGCCAGCAGCCAAAGCCTCCCTTCGACTGAAGCTTTCTTT
CDR3 protein: CASSQSLPSTEAFF

V gene: TRBV28
D gene: .
clone size: .
J gene: TRBJ2-5
CDR3 DNA: TGTGCCAGCGGGTCGGATATAATCCAAGAGACCCAGTACTTC
CDR3 protein: CASGSDIIQETQYF

V gene: TRBV7-9
D gene: .
clone size: .
J gene: TRBJ1-6
CDR3 DNA: TGTGCCAGCAGCTTGGGGCAGGACGGATCACCCCTCCACTTT
CDR3 protein: CASSLGQDGSPLHF

V gene: TRBV7-2
D gene: .
clone size: .
J gene: TRBJ2-7
CDR3 DNA: TGTGCCAGCAGCTTTCTAGACTACGAGCAGTACTTC
CDR3 protein: CASSFLDYEQYF

V gene: TRBV20-1
D gene: TRBD2
clone size: few
J gene: TRBJ2-1
CDR3 DNA: TGCAGTGCTTACGGGACTAGCGGGGGCGGTGGGCAGTTCTTC
CDR3 protein: CSAYGTSGGGGQFF

V gene: TRBV3-1
D gene: .
clone size: .
J gene: TRBJ2-7
CDR3 DNA: TGTGCCAGCAGCCGGGATCGTCTGTACGAGCAGTACTTC
CDR3 protein: CASSRDRLYEQYF

V gene: TRBV7-2
D gene: TRBD1
clone size: few
J gene: TRBJ1-1
CDR3 DNA: TGTGCCAGCAGCCCGGGGTACAGGGGGAGAAACACTGAAGCTTTCTTT
CDR3 protein: CASSPGYRGRNTEAFF

V gene: TRBV7-2
D gene: TRBD2
clone size: .
J gene: TRBJ2-1
CDR3 DNA: TGTGCCAGCAGCTTAGATGGTGCTAGCGGGGGGGCAAACAATGAGCAGTTCTTC
CDR3 protein: CASSLDGASGGANNEQFF

V gene: TRBV28
D gene: .
clone size: once
J gene: TRBJ2-7
CDR3 DNA: TGTGCCAGCAGTTTGGTTTCCCCGGGGAGCTCCTACGAGCAGTACTTC
CDR3 protein: CASSLVSPGSSYEQYF

V gene: TRBV25-1
D gene: TRBD1
clone size: few
J gene: TRBJ2-5
CDR3 DNA: TGTGCCAGCCTAGGGGGCGGAGAGACCCAGTACTTC
CDR3 protein: CASLGGGETQYF

V gene: TRBV7-2
D gene: TRBD2
clone size: .
J gene: TRBJ2-1
CDR3 DNA: TGTGTCAGCCGAGGACTAGCGGGAGCAAATGAGCAGTTCTTC
CDR3 protein: CVSRGLAGANEQFF

V gene: TRBV27
D gene: .
clone size: few
J gene: TRBJ2-7
CDR3 DNA: TGTGCCAGCAGTTTAGTAGGTATGGTCTACGAGCAGTACTTC
CDR3 protein: CASSLVGMVYEQYF

V gene: TRBV6-5
D gene: TRBD1
clone size: few
J gene: TRBJ1-1
CDR3 DNA: TGTGCCAGCAGTTACGGGACAGGGGGCACTGAAGCTTTCTTT
CDR3 protein: CASSYGTGGTEAFF

V gene: TRBV7-2
D gene: TRBD1
clone size: few
J gene: TRBJ2-4
CDR3 DNA: TGTGCCAGCACCGAGGGGGCGGTAAATATCAAAAACATTCAGTACTTC
CDR3 protein: CASTEGAVNIKNIQYF

V gene: TRBV19
D gene: TRBD1
clone size: .
J gene: TRBJ2-7
CDR3 DNA: TGTGCCAGTAGGCCTAAAGGGGGCTCCGACGAGCAGTACTTC
CDR3 protein: CASRPKGGSDEQYF

V gene: TRBV29-1
D gene: .
clone size: .
J gene: TRBJ1-4
CDR3 DNA: TGCAGTCACGGGACTAATGAAAAACTGTTTTTT
CDR3 protein: CSHGTNEKLFF

V gene: TRBV5-1
D gene: .
clone size: few
J gene: TRBJ2-2
CDR3 DNA: TGCGCCAGCAGCTTGGAACCGGGACTTTTGAACGCCGGGGAGCTGTTTTTT
CDR3 protein: CASSLEPGLLNAGELFF

V gene: TRBV29-1
D gene: .
clone size: .
J gene: TRBJ1-1
CDR3 DNA: TGCAGCGTTGCTGAGGGGACATACACTGAAGCTTTCTTT
CDR3 protein: CSVAEGTYTEAFF

V gene: TRBV28
D gene: .
clone size: few
J gene: TRBJ1-2
CDR3 DNA: TGTGCCAGCAGTTTGCCCCTGAGCGGTGGCTACACCTTC
CDR3 protein: CASSLPLSGGYTF

V gene: TRBV12-3/TRBV12-4
D gene: .
clone size: .
J gene: TRBJ1-6
CDR3 DNA: TGTGCCAGCGGCATTGGGGGTCTATCCCTCCACTTT
CDR3 protein: CASGIGGLSLHF

V gene: TRBV11-1
D gene: .
clone size: .
J gene: TRBJ2-1
CDR3 DNA: TGTGCCAGCAGCTTAGGCAGTAACAGCGGCAATGAGCAGTTCTTC
CDR3 protein: CASSLGSNSGNEQFF

V gene: TRBV28
D gene: .
clone size: .
J gene: TRBJ2-7
CDR3 DNA: TGTGCCAGCAGTTTAGGGGAAGGGGGTTCCGAGCAGTACTTC
CDR3 protein: CASSLGEGGSEQYF

V gene: TRBV7-2
D gene: TRBD1
clone size: .
J gene: TRBJ2-1
CDR3 DNA: TGTGCCAGCAGCTTAGTTGGGACAGGGCAGGAGGATGAGCAGTTCTTC
CDR3 protein: CASSLVGTGQEDEQFF